A single sample gave rise to the 25 T cell receptor beta chains below, sequenced in a study of early T cells in non-severe SARS-CoV-2 infection (dated by TCRdb to the early 2020s). The library came from 5' RACE. The data were produced on a NextSeq 500. TCRdb cleaned the public reads at Q25 with fastp, built clones with MiXCR and kept in-frame beta chains. Under each unique CDR3 protein, matching rows form one entry showing the most common genes and DNA. In this sample the table shows 25,000 to 30,000 distinct CDR3 sequences, about 4.1% of which occur a single time. 5.6% of the sample is in the top ten clones. Input material: whole blood. The receptors stem from an adult who was a healthcare worker with PCR-confirmed SARS-CoV-2 infection or an uninfected control (not recorded which).

This clonotype appeared a few times. The chain couples TRBV29-1 to TRBJ1-1, with D unresolved. Germline assignment: CDR1 SQVTM and CDR2 ANQGSEA. The length of the CDR3 is 12 residues. Trimming left V 4 bases short and J 4 bases short, with 10 bases between. The CDR3 DNA reads TGCAGCGTTGGGCCTGTAGGCACTGAAGCTTTCTTT. It specifies CSVGPVGTEAFF.

This clonotype appeared many times. The chain combines TRBV7-9 with TRBJ1-3; no clear D gene. Germline CDR1 and CDR2: SEHNR and FQNEAQ (reference sequence). The length of the CDR3 is 15 residues. Trimming pared 4 bases from V and 0 bases from J, leaving 10 bases between. The DNA of the CDR3 is TGTGCCAGCAGCTCGACTCGGGACTCTGGAAACACCATATATTTT. The encoded protein is CASSSTRDSGNTIYF.

This clonotype has a handful of counts. The rearrangement links TRBV7-2 to TRBJ2-3; 11 nucleotides match TRBD2. Germline CDR1 and CDR2: SGHTA and FQGNSA. This CDR3 has 16 amino acids. Trimming took 3 bases from V and 6 from J; bases not matched to a gene: 8. CDR3 sequence (DNA): TGTGCCAGCAGCTTGCGACTAGCGGGGAAGTCGGATACGCAGTATTTT. Encoded protein: CASSLRLAGKSDTQYF.

This clonotype was recorded many times. The J gene is TRBJ2-7, the V gene TRBV6-1, with 7 nucleotides matching TRBD2. CDR1 MNHNS and CDR2 SASEGT come from the germline V gene. The CDR3 is made up of 16 amino acids. The V gene end was trimmed by 1 base and the J gene end by 3 bases; junction bases not matched to a gene: 9. CDR3 bases: TGTGCCAGCAGTGAAGAAGGGAGGGCCTGGAACTACGAGCAGTACTTC. Translating it yields CASSEEGRAWNYEQYF.

The sample holds many counts of this clonotype. This rearrangement joins TRBV4-1 to TRBJ1-1; 8 nucleotides line up with TRBD1. Losses at the gene ends were 4 bases for V and 0 bases for J; bases not matched to a gene: 7. The CDR3 loop spans 16 amino acids. Germline values: CDR1 MGHRA, CDR2 YSYEKL. CDR3 loop: CASSRDPGQVNTEAFF. The CDR3 DNA sequence: TGCGCCAGCAGCCGGGATCCGGGACAGGTGAACACTGAAGCTTTCTTT.

This clonotype was observed at least ten times. V gene TRBV20-1 combines with J gene TRBJ2-5; 9 bases map to TRBD1. V lost 0 bases to trimming and J lost 5 bases; unmatched junction nucleotides: 10. The CDR3 loop spans 16 amino acids. Germline CDR1 is DFQATT and CDR2 is SNEGSKA (reference sequence). The CDR3 DNA reads as TGCAGTGCTAGAGAAGCCGGGACAGGGTTATTGGAGACCCAGTACTTC. Residues: CSAREAGTGLLETQYF.

This clonotype showed up many times. V gene TRBV2 combines with J gene TRBJ2-3, with 9 bases identical to TRBD1. The CDR3 spans 14 residues. V trimming: 7 bases; J trimming: 8 bases; junction bases outside the gene matches: 10. The germline V gene encodes CDR1 SNHLY and CDR2 FYNNEI. CDR3 in amino acids: CASTRDRAFSTQYF. The CDR3 DNA is TGTGCCAGCACCCGGGACAGGGCGTTCTCTACGCAGTATTTT.

By sample share, this clonotype is medium-sized. The rearrangement uses TRBV4-3 and TRBJ2-7; possibly TRBD2 for D (6 bases). Deletions cut 3 bases from V and 7 bases from J, with 19 bases between. CDR1 is LGHNA, CDR2 YSLEER, per germline. The CDR3 is 15 amino acids. This CDR3 reads CASSQSSRGLVEQYF. The CDR3 DNA sequence: TGCGCCAGCAGCCAGAGCTCGCGGGGACTTGTTGAGCAGTACTTC.

This clonotype was detected ten times or more. The rearrangement links TRBV10-3 to TRBJ2-3, with 8 bases identical to TRBD2. The V gene's germline CDR1 is ENHRY and CDR2 SYGVKD. The CDR3 has 16 residues. V gave up 2 bases and J gave up 2 bases; unmatched junction bases: 6. CDR3 nucleotides: TGTGCCATCAGTGAGCCGGGACTAGGATTCACAGATACGCAGTATTTT. Translating gives CAISEPGLGFTDTQYF.

Ten or more counts support this clonotype. This chain joins TRBV24-1 and TRBJ1-5, with a weak D call TRBD1 (5 bases). The germline V gene encodes CDR1 KGHDR and CDR2 SFDVKD. The CDR3 consists of 13 residues. V lost 6 bases and J lost 7, with 12 bases in between. In nucleotides, the CDR3 is TGTGCCACCAGTAGAGGGGTGGAACAGCCCCAGCATTTT. It encodes CATSRGVEQPQHF.

V usage is TRBV18 and J usage is TRBJ1-6; D unresolved. CDR1 is KGHSH and CDR2 is LQKENI in the germline V gene. This CDR3 is 14 amino acids long. The germline V and J ends were trimmed by 1 base and 8 bases, with 9 bases remaining between them. The chain's CDR3 is CASSPQSEDSPLHF. CDR3 sequence (DNA): TGTGCCAGCTCACCACAGTCCGAGGATTCACCCCTCCACTTT.

The J gene is TRBJ2-7, the V gene TRBV7-9, with D unclear. Deletions cut 2 bases from V and 4 bases from J, with 9 bases between. Germline assignment: CDR1 SEHNR and CDR2 FQNEAQ (reference sequence). The CDR3 is 13 amino acids. The CDR3 spells CASSLWVQYEQYF. The CDR3 bases are TGTGCCAGCAGCTTATGGGTCCAGTACGAGCAGTACTTC.

This clonotype was recorded at least ten times. This sequence joins TRBV2 and TRBJ1-5; D possibly corresponds to TRBD1 (5 bases). Looked up from germline, CDR1 is SNHLY and CDR2 is FYNNEI. This CDR3 comprises 15 residues. V was cut by 5 bases and J by 1 base, with 12 bases left in between. In DNA form, the CDR3 reads TGTGCCAGCAGTACAAGGAGGGACAGCAATCAGCCCCAGCATTTT. Protein: CASSTRRDSNQPQHF. Full variable domain (rest looked up from reference TRBV2 and TRBJ1-5): EPEVTQTPSHQVTQMGQEVILRCVPISNHLYFYWYRQILGQKVEFLVSFYNNEISEKSEIFDDQFSVERPDGSNFTLKIRSTKLEDSAMYFCASSTRRDSNQPQHFGDGTRLSIL.

In its sample, this clonotype is medium-sized. The CDR3 coding sequence is TGTGCCAGCAGTTTACTGAATGAGCAGTTCTTC. Translation: CASSLLNEQFF. This chain links TRBV12-3 or TRBV12-4 with TRBJ2-1, with D unresolved. The CDR3 is 11 residues long. V lost 2 bases to trimming and J lost 7 bases, with 3 bases between them.

At least ten counts were recorded for this clonotype. The V gene is TRBV5-1, the J gene TRBJ2-7, with D perhaps matching TRBD1 (6 bases). V lost 0 bases, J lost 0 bases, and 13 bases lay in between. The CDR3 runs to 16 residues. Germline V lookup: CDR1 SGHRS, CDR2 YFSETQ. DNA for the CDR3: TGCGCCAGCAGCTTGGGTGACAGGATAAGCTCCTACGAGCAGTACTTC. Protein: CASSLGDRISSYEQYF.

This clonotype was seen repeatedly, ten times or more. This sequence joins TRBV5-1 and TRBJ2-6, with D perhaps being TRBD1 or TRBD2 (6 bases each). This CDR3 is 16 amino acids long. Germline V gene data show CDR1 as SGHRS and CDR2 as YFSETQ. V was clipped by 6 bases and J by 1 base, with 14 bases between them. DNA for the CDR3: TGCGCCAGCACCGGGGGCAGTGTTTCTGGGGCCAACGTCCTGACTTTC. It encodes CASTGGSVSGANVLTF.

This clonotype was observed at least ten times. The CDR3 region is CASSLTGGIGGYTF. In DNA form, the CDR3 reads TGTGCCAGCAGTTTAACTGGAGGCATAGGTGGCTACACCTTC. This rearrangement joins TRBV28 to TRBJ1-2; D is ambiguous. V was pared by 2 bases and J by 7 bases, with 14 bases between. The CDR3 totals 14 residues. Germline values: CDR1 MDHEN, CDR2 SYDVKM.

The sample holds a few counts of this clonotype. The chain couples TRBV7-9 to TRBJ2-7, with D perhaps TRBD1 or TRBD2 (6 bases each). Germline V gene lookup returns CDR1 SEHNR and CDR2 FQNEAQ (reference sequence). CDR3 length: 15 amino acids. V lost 1 base, J lost 4 bases, and 14 bases lay in between. CDR3 loop: CASSLVRGHRYEQYF. The CDR3 DNA reads as TGTGCCAGCAGCTTAGTTCGGGGGCACAGGTACGAGCAGTACTTC.

This clonotype is medium-sized in the sample. The chain is built from TRBV7-8 and TRBJ2-1; D uncertain. This CDR3 region has 12 residues. The germline CDR1 and CDR2 sequences are SGHVS and FQNEAQ. Between the trimmed V and J ends, which lost 5 bases and 9 bases, there was a span of 11 bases. CDR3 coding DNA: TGTGCCAGCAGCCCCACCATCATTGAGCAGTTCTTC. Translation gives CASSPTIIEQFF.

This clonotype is labeled as medium-sized (0.01 to 0.1%). V and J are TRBV11-2 and TRBJ1-5, with D maybe TRBD1 (5 bases). V was clipped by 3 bases and J by 2 bases, with 14 bases between them. The V gene's germline CDR1 is SGHAT and CDR2 FQNNGV. The CDR3 contains 16 residues. CDR3 bases: TGTGCCAGCAGCTTTGTGGGGCGCAGGGGCAATCAGCCCCAGCATTTT. It encodes CASSFVGRRGNQPQHF.

This clonotype occurred many times. The rearrangement links TRBV10-3 to TRBJ1-1; the D is unclear. With 0 bases removed from V and 8 bases from J, the gap between germline ends came to 13 bases. Germline V gene sequence: CDR1 ENHRY, CDR2 SYGVKD. The CDR3 sequence is 14 residues long. CDR3 in amino acids: CAISESWSGIEAFF. The CDR3 DNA is TGTGCCATCAGTGAGTCTTGGTCGGGGATAGAAGCTTTCTTT.

The V gene is TRBV2, the J gene TRBJ2-4, with TRBD2 matching 16 bases. Trimming took 6 bases from V and 3 from J; bases not matched to a gene: 11. CDR1 and CDR2 from the germline V gene are SNHLY and FYNNEI. This CDR3 has 19 amino acids. The CDR3, as DNA: TGTGCCAGCAGGCTGGGACTAGCGGGGGGGCCTTTCGGCAAAAACATTCAGTACTTC. Residues: CASRLGLAGGPFGKNIQYF.

J is TRBJ1-1 and V is TRBV29-1; D ambiguous. There are 13 residues in the CDR3. Germline V gene sequence: CDR1 SQVTM, CDR2 ANQGSEA. The V gene lost 4 bases and the J gene lost 0 bases, with 9 bases spanning the gap. The CDR3 spells CSVVLVMNTEAFF. CDR3 DNA: TGCAGCGTTGTTTTGGTGATGAACACTGAAGCTTTCTTT.

Many counts were recorded for this clonotype. V and J are TRBV4-2 and TRBJ1-6, with D uncertain. The CDR3 length is 15 residues. Germline loops: CDR1 LGHNA, CDR2 YNFKEQ. V was shortened by 0 bases and J by 4 bases, with 7 bases between the two germline ends. The CDR3 nucleotides are TGTGCCAGCAGCCAAGAAAAACAATATAATTCACCCCTCCACTTT. Translating gives CASSQEKQYNSPLHF.

As concerns this clonotype: Since a much larger clone is just one base distant, this may be a read error. V is TRBV3-1 and J is TRBJ2-5, with D maybe TRBD2 (5 bases). CDR1 and CDR2 (germline): LGHDT, YNNKEL (reference sequence). This CDR3 region has 13 residues. CDR3 nucleotides: TGTACCAGCAGCGCGGACTTCCAAGAGACCCAGTACTTC. It yields the protein CTSSADFQETQYF.